The 10 T cell receptor beta chains presented below share a single source sample, sequenced in a study of blood T cell repertoires in COVID-19 (dated by TCRdb to the early 2020s). Library preparation was by the immunoSEQ multiplex PCR assay. This is the immuneACCESS table as TCRdb keeps it, with only in-frame sequences that have V and J called. A part of the clones is gone; compared with another copy, unresolved V genes explain less than half, and the rest is unexplained. This sample gives over 90,000 clones in total; 81% of them show up just once. The ten largest make up about 23% of the sample. The sample was peripheral blood. The receptors originated from a man older than 75 with active or convalescent COVID-19.

For the CDR3, the DNA is TGTGCCAGTAGTACGGACAGGGACTACGAGCAGTACTTC. Protein product: CASSTDRDYEQYF. V gene TRBV19 combines with J gene TRBJ2-7; 8 bases map to TRBD1. Germline lookup yields CDR1 LNHDA and CDR2 SQIVND (reference sequence). The length of the CDR3 is 13 residues. Germline trimming cut 4 bases from V and 3 bases from J; bases unmatched to any gene: 2. The full variable domain, completed using reference TRBV19 and TRBJ2-7, is DGGITQSPKYLFRKEGQNVTLSCEQNLNHDAMYWYRQDPGQGLRLIYYSQIVNDFQKGDIAEGYSVSREKKESFPLTVTSAQKNPTAFYLCASSTDRDYEQYFGPGTRLTVT.

The chain joins TRBV5-1 to TRBJ1-1; TRBD1 might be the D (5 bases). V was trimmed by 2 bases and J by 1 base, leaving 9 bases between them. The CDR3 spans 14 residues. The germline V gene encodes CDR1 SGHRS and CDR2 YFSETQ. As DNA, the CDR3 is TGCGCCAGCAGCTTTGACAGCAAGAACACTGAAGCTTTCTTT. Protein: CASSFDSKNTEAFF.

The V gene is TRBV6-2 or TRBV6-3, the J gene TRBJ1-1; D is perhaps TRBD1 (6 bases). V lost 4 bases and J 1 base, leaving 10 bases between the germline ends. This CDR3 is 14 amino acids long. Germline V CDR1 and CDR2: MNHEY, SVGEGT. The CDR3 here is CASSSTGRNTEAFF. In nucleotides, the CDR3 is TGTGCCAGCAGTTCCACAGGGAGGAACACTGAAGCTTTCTTT.

This chain connects TRBV6-6 to TRBJ1-1, with D uncertain. Germline V CDR1 and CDR2: MNHNY, SVGAGI (reference sequence). The V end was cut by 5 bases, the J end by 1 base, with 11 bases between. This CDR3 has 14 residues. In nucleotides, the CDR3 is TGTGCCAGCAGTCTCCAATCGAGGAACACTGAAGCTTTCTTT. Encoded protein: CASSLQSRNTEAFF.

The V and J genes are TRBV4-2 and TRBJ1-1; a weak D match, TRBD1 (6 bases). V dropped 0 bases and J dropped 4 bases, with 12 bases sitting between them. In germline, CDR1 is LGHNA, CDR2 YNFKEQ. The CDR3 extends over 15 amino acids. CDR3 region: CASSQEWGGGTEAFF. CDR3 DNA: TGTGCCAGCAGCCAAGAATGGGGAGGGGGCACTGAAGCTTTCTTT.

A few counts support this clone. This chain uses TRBV4-1 with TRBJ2-2, with D possibly TRBD2 on 5 matching bases. Trimming cost V 0 bases and J 5 bases, with 10 bases left between them. CDR3 length: 15 residues. The V gene's germline CDR1 is MGHRA and CDR2 YSYEKL. The CDR3: CASSQESRGTGELFF. The CDR3 nucleotides read TGCGCCAGCAGCCAAGAATCTCGGGGAACCGGGGAGCTGTTTTTT.

The V gene is TRBV12-5, the J gene TRBJ2-2, with 7 nucleotides matching TRBD2. The CDR3 extends over 17 amino acids. The germline V gene has CDR1 LGHNT and CDR2 FRNRAP. Trimming removed 2 bases from V and 2 bases from J; junction bases left unmatched: 8. For the CDR3, the DNA is TGTGCTAGTGGTTTGTCATATTCGGGGGGAAACACCGGGGAGCTGTTTTTT. Protein product: CASGLSYSGGNTGELFF.

This chain uses TRBV5-1 with TRBJ2-2, with 12 bases identical to TRBD2. Germline loops: CDR1 SGHRS, CDR2 YFSETQ. The CDR3 totals 15 residues. V was pared by 4 bases and J by 8 bases, with 6 bases of the junction left unmatched. CDR3 sequence (DNA): TGCGCCAGCAGCGGGACTAGCGGGTCCAAGGGGGAGCTGTTTTTT. This sequence encodes CASSGTSGSKGELFF. Full variable domain (missing parts from reference TRBV5-1 and TRBJ2-2): KAGVTQTPRYLIKTRGQQVTLSCSPISGHRSVSWYQQTPGQGLQFLFEYFSETQRNKGNFPGRFSGRQFSNSRSEMNVSTLELGDSALYLCASSGTSGSKGELFFGEGSRLTVL.

The rearrangement links TRBV6-5 to TRBJ1-2, with 10 bases identical to TRBD1. The germline V gene encodes CDR1 MNHEY and CDR2 SVGAGI. J was trimmed by 3 bases and V by 6 bases; bases with no gene match: 1. The CDR3 loop spans 13 amino acids. The CDR3 is CASRDRGYYGYTF. The CDR3 DNA is TGTGCCAGCAGGGACAGGGGGTACTATGGCTACACCTTC.

The chain carries TRBV27 and TRBJ2-5; D is possibly TRBD1 (7 bases). V lost 7 bases and J lost 4, with 13 bases in between. CDR3 size: 13 residues. CDR1 MNHEY and CDR2 SMNVEV come from the germline V gene (reference sequence). The CDR3 reads CASIPQGGETQYF. The CDR3 nucleotides are TGTGCCAGCATCCCCCAGGGGGGAGAGACCCAGTACTTC.